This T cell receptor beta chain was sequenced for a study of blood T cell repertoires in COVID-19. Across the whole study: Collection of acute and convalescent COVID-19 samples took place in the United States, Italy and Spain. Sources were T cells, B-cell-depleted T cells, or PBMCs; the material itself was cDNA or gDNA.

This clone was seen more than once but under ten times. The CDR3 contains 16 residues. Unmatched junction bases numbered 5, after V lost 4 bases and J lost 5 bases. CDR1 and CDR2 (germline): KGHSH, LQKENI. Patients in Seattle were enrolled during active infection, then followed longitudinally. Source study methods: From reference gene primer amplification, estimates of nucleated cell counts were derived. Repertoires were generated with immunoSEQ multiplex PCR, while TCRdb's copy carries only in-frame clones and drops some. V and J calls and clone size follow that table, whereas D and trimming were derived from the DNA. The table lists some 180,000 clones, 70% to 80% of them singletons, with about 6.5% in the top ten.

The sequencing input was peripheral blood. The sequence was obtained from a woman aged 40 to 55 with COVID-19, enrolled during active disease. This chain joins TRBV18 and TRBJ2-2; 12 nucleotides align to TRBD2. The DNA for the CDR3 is TGTGCCAGCTCACTACCCGGACTAGCGGGGACCGGGGAGCTGTTTTTT. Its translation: CASSLPGLAGTGELFF. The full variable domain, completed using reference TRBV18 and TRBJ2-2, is NAGVMQNPRHLVRRRGQEARLRCSPMKGHSHVYWYRQLPEEGLKFMVYLQKENIIDESGMPKERFSAEFPKEGPSILRIQQVVRGDSAAYFCASSLPGLAGTGELFFGEGSRLTVL.